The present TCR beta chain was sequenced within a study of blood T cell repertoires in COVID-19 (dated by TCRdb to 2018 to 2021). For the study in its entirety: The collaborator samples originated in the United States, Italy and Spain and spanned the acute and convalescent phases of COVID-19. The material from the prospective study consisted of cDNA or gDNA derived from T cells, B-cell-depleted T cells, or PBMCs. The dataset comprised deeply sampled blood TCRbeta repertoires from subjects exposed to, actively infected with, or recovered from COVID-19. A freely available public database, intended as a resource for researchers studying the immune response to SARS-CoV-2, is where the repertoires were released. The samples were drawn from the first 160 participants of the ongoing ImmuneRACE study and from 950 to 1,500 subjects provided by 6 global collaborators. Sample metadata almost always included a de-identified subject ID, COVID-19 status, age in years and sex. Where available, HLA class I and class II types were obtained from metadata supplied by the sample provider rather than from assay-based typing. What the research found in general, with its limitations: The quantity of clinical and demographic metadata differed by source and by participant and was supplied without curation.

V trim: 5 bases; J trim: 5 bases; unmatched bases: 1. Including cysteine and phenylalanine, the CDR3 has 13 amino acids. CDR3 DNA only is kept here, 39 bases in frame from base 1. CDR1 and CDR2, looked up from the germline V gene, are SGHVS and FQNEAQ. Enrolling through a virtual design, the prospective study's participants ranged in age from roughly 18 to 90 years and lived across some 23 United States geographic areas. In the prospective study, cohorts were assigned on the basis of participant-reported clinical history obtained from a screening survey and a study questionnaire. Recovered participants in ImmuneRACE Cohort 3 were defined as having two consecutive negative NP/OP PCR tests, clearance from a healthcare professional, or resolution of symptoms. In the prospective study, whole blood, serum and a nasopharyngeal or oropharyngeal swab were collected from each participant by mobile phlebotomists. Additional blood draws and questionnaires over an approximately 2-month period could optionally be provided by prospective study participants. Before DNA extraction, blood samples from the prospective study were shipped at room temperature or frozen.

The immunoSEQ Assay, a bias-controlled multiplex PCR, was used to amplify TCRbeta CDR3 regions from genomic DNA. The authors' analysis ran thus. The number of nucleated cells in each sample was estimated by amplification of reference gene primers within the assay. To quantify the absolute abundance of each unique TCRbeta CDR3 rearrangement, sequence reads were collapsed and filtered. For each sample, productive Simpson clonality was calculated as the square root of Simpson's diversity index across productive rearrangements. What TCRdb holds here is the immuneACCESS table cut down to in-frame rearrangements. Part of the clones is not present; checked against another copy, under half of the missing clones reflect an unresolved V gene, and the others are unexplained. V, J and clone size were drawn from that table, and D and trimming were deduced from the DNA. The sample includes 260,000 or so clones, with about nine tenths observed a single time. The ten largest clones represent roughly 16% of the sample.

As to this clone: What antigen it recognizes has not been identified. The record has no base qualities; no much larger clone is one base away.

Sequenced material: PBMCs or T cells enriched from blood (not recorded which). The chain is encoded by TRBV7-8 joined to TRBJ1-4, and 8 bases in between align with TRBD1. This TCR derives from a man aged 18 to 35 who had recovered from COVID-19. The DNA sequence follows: TGTGCCAGCAGCGACAGGGGAAATGAAAAACTGTTTTTT. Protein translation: CASSDRGNEKLFF.